These 15 T cell receptor beta chains originate from one sample sequenced in a study of T cell responses to AZD1222 COVID-19 vaccine. Repertoires were generated with immunoSEQ multiplex PCR, while TCRdb's copy carries only in-frame clones and drops some. The sample shows 95,000 to 150,000 clones, 70% to 90% of them seen only once. The sample consisted of peripheral blood, taken on day 0 of AZD1222 vaccination. Receptors originate from an adult in good health.

This chain links TRBV27 with TRBJ2-5, with unresolved D. Trimming pared 3 bases from V and 5 bases from J, leaving 13 bases between. CDR3 length equals 14 residues. Germline V gene lookup returns CDR1 MNHEY and CDR2 SMNVEV (reference sequence). The CDR3 loop is CASSFGLGVETQYF. CDR3 sequence (DNA): TGTGCCAGCAGTTTTGGTCTAGGTGTTGAGACCCAGTACTTC.

This clone came up a few times. V is TRBV29-1 and J is TRBJ1-1, with D unresolved. The CDR3 is 12 residues long. Trimming left V 7 bases short and J 1 base short, with 10 bases between. Germline assignment: CDR1 SQVTM and CDR2 ANQGSEA. The CDR3, as DNA: TGCAGCGCCTGCGTCCAGAACACTGAAGCTTTCTTT. It is translated as CSACVQNTEAFF.

The chain employs TRBV7-2 and TRBJ1-5, with TRBD1 matching over 7 bases. After removal of 5 bases from V and 4 bases from J, the junction contained 2 bases not matched to a gene. This CDR3 has 13 residues. Germline V lookup: CDR1 SGHTA, CDR2 FQGNSA. CDR3 loop: CASSQDRNQPQHF. The CDR3 region has the DNA TGTGCCAGCAGCCAGGACAGGAATCAGCCCCAGCATTTT.

The V and J genes are TRBV9 and TRBJ2-7; no clear D. Germline lookup yields CDR1 SGDLS and CDR2 YYNGEE. The CDR3 loop spans 14 amino acids. The V gene lost 0 bases and the J gene lost 3 bases, with 10 bases spanning the gap. The CDR3 sequence is CASSVGTTGYEQYF. The CDR3 nucleotides are TGTGCCAGCAGCGTAGGTACTACCGGCTACGAGCAGTACTTC. Supplemented by reference TRBV9 and TRBJ2-7, the full variable domain reads DSGVTQTPKHLITATGQRVTLRCSPRSGDLSVYWYQQSLDQGLQFLIQYYNGEERAKGNILERFSAQQFPDLHSELNLSSLELGDSALYFCASSVGTTGYEQYFGPGTRLTVT.

The chain recombines TRBV19 with TRBJ2-7; 9 positions agree with TRBD1. Losses at the gene ends were 4 bases for V and 3 bases for J; bases not matched to a gene: 4. CDR1 is LNHDA and CDR2 is SQIVND in the germline V gene (reference sequence). The CDR3 totals 14 residues. CDR3 residues: CASSKGTGNYEQYF. Here the CDR3 DNA reads TGTGCCAGTAGTAAAGGGACAGGGAACTACGAGCAGTACTTC.

The V and J genes are TRBV2 and TRBJ1-2; TRBD1 aligns across 8 bases. CDR1 and CDR2 (germline): SNHLY, FYNNEI. The CDR3 has 15 amino acids. V gave up 3 bases and J gave up 2 bases; unmatched junction bases: 5. The CDR3 DNA reads as TGTGCCAGCAGTGATACAGGGGGTACCAACTATGGCTACACCTTC. Amino acids: CASSDTGGTNYGYTF.

The J gene is TRBJ1-2, the V gene TRBV19; TRBD1 is a possible D gene (6 bases). The germline CDR1 and CDR2 sequences are LNHDA and SQIVND (reference sequence). The ends were cut back, 7 bases at V and 2 bases at J, with 11 bases in the middle. The CDR3 has 13 residues. In DNA, the CDR3 is TGTGCCAGTAAGAGGGACAACAACTATGGCTACACCTTC. As protein: CASKRDNNYGYTF.

The chain combines TRBV5-5 with TRBJ1-2; TRBD1 matches 7 bases. V dropped 2 bases and J dropped 4; count of bases not matched to a gene: 5. Germline CDR1 and CDR2: SGHKS and YYEKEE (reference sequence). The CDR3 length is 14 residues. The CDR3 DNA follows: TGTGCCAGCAGCTTTTCTGCAGGGGGCTATGGCTACACCTTC. It codes for CASSFSAGGYGYTF.

This clone is a singleton in its sample. The chain uses TRBV27 and TRBJ1-4; D may be TRBD1 (5 bases). Germline assignment: CDR1 MNHEY and CDR2 SMNVEV (reference sequence). The CDR3 covers 14 residues. Trimming removed 7 bases from V and 7 bases from J, with 16 bases in between. CDR3 DNA: TGTGCCAGCATCAAGGGTTTGGGGGGTGAAAAACTGTTTTTT. As protein: CASIKGLGGEKLFF.

The rearrangement joins TRBV25-1 to TRBJ1-2, with D uncertain. Germline CDR1 and CDR2: MGHDK and SYGVNS. The CDR3 has 16 residues. The V end lost 4 bases, the J end lost 2 bases, and 17 bases lay between the germline ends. The CDR3 sequence: CASSGLLFTRNYGYTF. CDR3 nucleotide sequence: TGTGCCAGCAGTGGCCTCCTATTCACAAGAAACTATGGCTACACCTTC.

This sequence joins TRBV30 and TRBJ2-6; D is unclear. The CDR3 has 15 residues. Trimming removed 4 bases at V and 0 bases at J, with 10 bases between. The germline gives CDR1 GTSNPN, CDR2 SVGIG (reference sequence). The CDR3 loop is CAWTVRPSGANVLTF. The CDR3 DNA follows: TGTGCCTGGACCGTACGACCCTCTGGGGCCAACGTCCTGACTTTC.

The DNA for the CDR3 is TGTGCCAGCAGCCTAGACAGGGGAAGAAAGCCCCAGCATTTT. It yields the protein CASSLDRGRKPQHF. The chain uses TRBV7-2 and TRBJ1-5; 8 bases are shared with TRBD1. In germline, CDR1 is SGHTA, CDR2 FQGNSA. V lost 5 bases and J lost 8; bases outside the gene matches: 8. This CDR3 region has 14 residues. Full variable domain (missing parts from reference TRBV7-2 and TRBJ1-5): GAGVSQSPSNKVTEKGKDVELRCDPISGHTALYWYRQSLGQGLEFLIYFQGNSAPDKSGLPSDRFSAERTGGSVSTLTIQRTQQEDSAVYLCASSLDRGRKPQHFGDGTRLSIL.

This chain joins TRBV10-3 and TRBJ2-7; the match to TRBD1 covers 9 bases. The CDR3 consists of 15 residues. Germline CDR1 ENHRY, CDR2 SYGVKD. The J segment lost 2 bases and the V segment lost 2 bases, leaving 4 bases of the junction unmatched. CDR3 loop: CAISERGDRAYEQYF. In DNA, the CDR3 is TGTGCCATCAGTGAGAGGGGGGACAGGGCCTACGAGCAGTACTTC.

The rearrangement uses TRBV5-4 and TRBJ1-1; possible D gene TRBD1, 6 bases. Germline V gives CDR1 SGHNT, CDR2 YYREEE (reference sequence). The V and J ends lost 3 bases and 3 bases respectively, with 15 bases between them. This CDR3 region has 15 residues. CDR3 in DNA: TGTGCCAGCAGCTCGGCGGGGGCGTCCTACACTGAAGCTTTCTTT. Protein product: CASSSAGASYTEAFF.

The CDR3: CASSLAGTYTEAFF. In nucleotides, the CDR3 is TGTGCCAGCAGCTTAGCGGGGACTTACACTGAAGCTTTCTTT. The chain links TRBV11-2 to TRBJ1-1, with a possible D match to TRBD1 (5 bases). V was cut by 1 base and J by 3 bases, with 9 bases left in between. The CDR3 length is 14 residues. Germline CDR1 SGHAT, CDR2 FQNNGV.